The rows below give T cell receptor beta chains drawn from one sample of a study of blood T cell repertoires in COVID-19. Produced via immunoSEQ multiplex PCR; TCRdb's table is partial and in-frame only. The sample includes around 300,000 clones, roughly nine tenths of them seen just once. The material sequenced was PBMCs or T cells enriched from blood (not recorded which). These receptors were collected from a woman in her late teens or twenties who had recovered from COVID-19. Each CDR3 is given with its conserved first and last residue. A D gene is named only where the DNA matches it firmly. Some rows mark clone size as missing; the rest say once, few, many or name a class of expanded clone.

TRBV19,-,TRBJ1-5,TRBD1,CAVGQGSQPQHF,TGTGCTGTGGGACAGGGAAGTCAGCCCCAGCATTTT
TRBV27,-,TRBJ2-7,-,CASSGRRGVGYEQYF,TGTGCCAGCAGTGGGCGGAGGGGTGTGGGCTACGAGCAGTACTTC
TRBV5-1,-,TRBJ2-3,-,CASSLEGGHPTDTQYF,TGCGCCAGCAGCTTGGAAGGGGGACACCCCACAGATACGCAGTATTTT
TRBV2,once,TRBJ1-1,-,CASSFSGYDTEAFF,TGTGCCAGCAGTTTCTCAGGGTATGACACTGAAGCTTTCTTT
TRBV19,-,TRBJ1-5,TRBD1,CASSRTGVVGPQHF,TGTGCCAGTAGTAGAACAGGGGTAGTCGGGCCCCAGCATTTT
TRBV6-1,-,TRBJ1-2,-,CASSEDLFYGYTF,TGTGCCAGCAGTGAAGACTTGTTTTATGGCTACACCTTC
TRBV6-5,-,TRBJ1-2,-,CASSRRAGSNGYTF,TGTGCCAGCAGCAGGAGGGCAGGGAGCAATGGCTACACCTTC
TRBV7-9,-,TRBJ1-1,-,CASSLTTGNTEAFF,TGTGCCAGCAGCTTAACGACTGGGAACACTGAAGCTTTCTTT
TRBV2,-,TRBJ2-1,-,CASSTWAGEQFF,TGTGCCAGCAGTACTTGGGCGGGTGAGCAGTTCTTC
TRBV6-5,-,TRBJ1-3,-,CASTQDSLSGNTIYF,TGTGCCAGCACGCAGGATTCCCTCTCTGGAAACACCATATATTTT
TRBV5-1,-,TRBJ1-5,TRBD1,CASSLGGQNQPQHF,TGCGCCAGCAGCTTGGGGGGACAGAATCAGCCCCAGCATTTT
TRBV6-1,-,TRBJ1-6,-,CASSEVGPGYSPLHF,TGTGCCAGCAGTGAAGTCGGTCCAGGGTACTCACCCCTCCACTTT
TRBV6-5,-,TRBJ1-5,-,CASSYSTGPNQPQHF,TGTGCCAGCAGTTACTCGACAGGACCGAATCAGCCCCAGCATTTT
TRBV6-1,-,TRBJ2-7,-,CASSETTGRSYEQYF,TGTGCCAGCAGTGAGACGACAGGTCGCTCCTACGAGCAGTACTTC
TRBV21-1,-,TRBJ1-5,-,CARTLGDREDQPQHF,TGTGCCAGAACACTCGGGGACAGGGAGGATCAGCCCCAGCATTTT
TRBV19,-,TRBJ2-3,-,CASSVGTPTDTQYF,TGTGCCAGTAGTGTCGGGACTCCAACAGATACGCAGTATTTT
TRBV18,-,TRBJ1-1,-,CASSVTWNTEAFF,TGTGCCAGCTCGGTTACATGGAACACTGAAGCTTTCTTT
TRBV5-4,-,TRBJ1-2,-,CASRERVYGYTF,TGTGCCAGCAGAGAACGGGTTTATGGCTACACCTTC
TRBV3-1/TRBV3-2,-,TRBJ2-7,-,CASSPGVFYEQYF,TGTGCCAGCAGCCCGGGGGTTTTCTACGAGCAGTACTTC
TRBV7-9,-,TRBJ1-5,-,CASSEGRGNNQPQHF,TGTGCCAGCAGCGAGGGGAGGGGAAATAATCAGCCCCAGCATTTT
TRBV19,-,TRBJ2-7,-,CASSMLYGAEQYF,TGTGCCAGTAGTATGCTCTACGGTGCCGAGCAGTACTTC
TRBV19,-,TRBJ2-1,TRBD2,CASEPGTSGSHSEQFF,TGTGCCAGTGAGCCAGGGACTAGCGGGTCGCATAGTGAGCAGTTCTTC
TRBV4-1,-,TRBJ2-5,-,CASSQKGQGPQETQYF,TGCGCCAGCAGCCAAAAGGGGCAAGGGCCCCAAGAGACCCAGTACTTC
TRBV27,-,TRBJ1-4,-,CASSSHISTNEKLFF,TGTGCCAGCAGTTCCCACATCTCAACTAATGAAAAACTGTTTTTT
TRBV19,-,TRBJ1-5,-,CASSRGVGDNHQPQHF,TGTGCCAGTAGTCGGGGGGTGGGGGACAACCATCAGCCCCAGCATTTT
TRBV28,few,TRBJ1-2,TRBD1,CASSSLDRVGGYTF,TGTGCCAGCAGTTCCCTGGACAGGGTAGGAGGCTACACCTTC
TRBV7-9,-,TRBJ1-3,-,CASSHNLAGNTIYF,TGTGCCAGCAGCCACAATTTGGCTGGAAACACCATATATTTT
TRBV6-5,-,TRBJ1-2,-,CASSLTGGLSGGYTF,TGTGCCAGCAGTCTTACAGGTGGCCTATCTGGTGGCTACACCTTC
TRBV7-9,once,TRBJ2-1,-,CASSLEGGRHNEQFF,TGTGCCAGCAGCTTGGAGGGGGGGCGTCACAATGAGCAGTTCTTC
TRBV10-1,-,TRBJ2-3,-,CASSERRGSDTQYF,TGCGCCAGCAGTGAGAGAAGGGGCTCAGATACGCAGTATTTT
TRBV19,once,TRBJ1-2,-,CASGGRLYGYTF,TGTGCCAGTGGAGGGAGGCTCTATGGCTACACCTTC
TRBV3-1/TRBV3-2,-,TRBJ2-7,TRBD1,CASSPPGSGTGTYEQYF,TGTGCCAGCAGCCCTCCAGGCAGCGGGACAGGGACCTACGAGCAGTACTTC
TRBV11-2,-,TRBJ1-2,-,CASSLVVGDGYTF,TGTGCCAGCAGCTTAGTGGTCGGGGATGGCTACACCTTC
TRBV27,once,TRBJ1-5,TRBD1,CASSPRTGGYSNQPQHF,TGTGCCAGCAGTCCCCGGACAGGGGGCTATAGCAATCAGCCCCAGCATTTT
TRBV19,-,TRBJ1-1,-,CASKRLTANTEAFF,TGTGCCAGTAAACGGCTTACAGCCAACACTGAAGCTTTCTTT
TRBV9,-,TRBJ2-5,TRBD2,CASSAVVSGGRQYF,TGTGCCAGCAGCGCGGTAGTTAGCGGGGGTCGCCAGTACTTC
TRBV24-1,-,TRBJ1-5,-,CATSDWEDQPQHF,TGTGCCACCAGTGATTGGGAGGATCAGCCCCAGCATTTT
TRBV30,few,TRBJ1-1,TRBD1,CAWTLDRSTEAFF,TGTGCCTGGACTCTGGACAGGTCCACTGAAGCTTTCTTT
TRBV5-1,once,TRBJ1-4,-,CASSHDRLGTNEKLFF,TGCGCCAGCAGCCATGACAGACTTGGAACTAATGAAAAACTGTTTTTT
TRBV29-1,-,TRBJ1-5,-,CSVGETGGQNQPQHF,TGCAGCGTCGGAGAGACGGGGGGCCAAAATCAGCCCCAGCATTTT
TRBV3-1/TRBV3-2,-,TRBJ2-7,TRBD1,CASSPLPTGGNEQYF,TGTGCCAGCAGCCCACTCCCTACAGGGGGCAACGAGCAGTACTTC
TRBV6-5,once,TRBJ2-1,TRBD1,CASRTGQGYNEQFF,TGTGCCAGCAGGACTGGACAGGGTTACAATGAGCAGTTCTTC
TRBV5-1,-,TRBJ1-2,TRBD1,CASSLSTGGNGYTF,TGCGCCAGCAGCTTGTCAACAGGGGGAAATGGCTACACCTTC
TRBV6-5,-,TRBJ1-1,-,CASSYGGAVEAFF,TGTGCCAGCAGTTACGGTGGGGCGGTTGAAGCTTTCTTT
TRBV7-9,-,TRBJ1-3,-,CASTGTSGNTIYF,TGTGCCAGTACCGGGACATCTGGAAACACCATATATTTT
TRBV13,-,TRBJ2-5,TRBD1,CASSETGESQETQYF,TGTGCCAGCAGCGAAACAGGGGAATCCCAAGAGACCCAGTACTTC
TRBV6-2/TRBV6-3,-,TRBJ1-4,-,CASSYWGGNEKLFF,TGTGCCAGCAGTTACTGGGGGGGAAATGAAAAACTGTTTTTT